Below, 15 T cell receptor beta chains from the same sample are listed, as sequenced in a study of cytomegalovirus exposure and HLA in healthy donors. PCR amplification relied on 60 Vbeta primers (plus 13 Jbeta primers). Repertoires were generated with immunoSEQ multiplex PCR, while TCRdb's copy carries only in-frame clones and drops some. There are about 120,000 clones in the sample; around 66% occur only once, and less than 2% lies in the top ten. The material sequenced was PBMCs. The receptors originated from a man between 18 and 35 years old in good health and CMV-seronegative.

This clone has more than one count but fewer than ten. The genes are TRBV29-1 and TRBJ2-7; TRBD1 agrees at 8 bases. Trimming took 6 bases from V and 6 from J; bases not matched to a gene: 10. The CDR3 consists of 13 residues. Germline values: CDR1 SQVTM, CDR2 ANQGSEA. CDR3 coding DNA: TGCAGCGTCGCACTATCGGGGACAGGCGAGCAGTACTTC. This codes for CSVALSGTGEQYF.

The chain couples TRBV4-1 to TRBJ2-3; the D gene is possibly TRBD2 (6 bases). Per the germline V gene, CDR1 is MGHRA and CDR2 is YSYEKL. V was clipped by 2 bases and J by 5 bases, with 20 bases between them. The CDR3 contains 17 residues. The CDR3 DNA follows: TGCGCCAGCAGCCAAAGCGATGTGGGTTGGGGAGGAGATACGCAGTATTTT. Translation gives CASSQSDVGWGGDTQYF.

The chain employs TRBV27 and TRBJ2-1, with D perhaps matching TRBD2 (7 bases). CDR3 length: 17 amino acids. Trimming cost V 5 bases and J 8 bases, with 25 bases left between them. Looked up from germline, CDR1 is MNHEY and CDR2 is SMNVEV (reference sequence). CDR3 nucleotides: TGTGCCAGCAGTCCCATATGGGGGGGGCCCCTCGCCGATGAGCAGTTCTTC. This gives the protein CASSPIWGGPLADEQFF.

The chain links TRBV29-1 to TRBJ1-2; no clear D gene. Germline CDR1 reads SQVTM; CDR2 reads ANQGSEA. V was pared by 5 bases and J by 3 bases, with 13 bases between. This CDR3 has 13 amino acids. CDR3 nucleotides: TGCAGCGTTCCGGGGTTAAAGGACTATGGCTACACCTTC. Its protein product is CSVPGLKDYGYTF.

This clone was counted a few times. The rearrangement uses TRBV6-1 and TRBJ1-6; D may be TRBD1 (5 bases). The germline V and J ends were trimmed by 4 bases and 8 bases, with 24 bases remaining between them. The germline V gene has CDR1 MNHNS and CDR2 SASEGT. The CDR3 spans 18 residues. The CDR3 nucleotides read TGTGCCAGCAGTGCTTCGGGGACTACCTTACGACGCTATTCACCCCTCCACTTT. Amino acid sequence: CASSASGTTLRRYSPLHF.

This rearrangement joins TRBV19 to TRBJ2-7, with D possibly TRBD1 on 6 matching bases. Germline CDR1 reads LNHDA; CDR2 reads SQIVND (reference sequence). The CDR3 sequence is 15 residues long. Trimming left V 6 bases short and J 5 bases short, with 20 bases between. The CDR3 reads CASSPPGRGSNEQYF. The CDR3 region has the DNA TGTGCCAGTAGCCCCCCGGGCAGGGGTAGCAACGAGCAGTACTTC. Filled out from reference TRBV19 and TRBJ2-7, the complete variable domain reads DGGITQSPKYLFRKEGQNVTLSCEQNLNHDAMYWYRQDPGQGLRLIYYSQIVNDFQKGDIAEGYSVSREKKESFPLTVTSAQKNPTAFYLCASSPPGRGSNEQYFGPGTRLTVT.

This clone was observed a few times. The chain couples TRBV11-2 to TRBJ1-3; the D gene is possibly TRBD1 (5 bases). Germline loops: CDR1 SGHAT, CDR2 FQNNGV. There are 15 residues in the CDR3. V lost 1 base, J lost 3 bases, and 10 bases lay in between. The CDR3 bases are TGTGCCAGCAGCTTAGTCGACGACAGTGGAAACACCATATATTTT. Translated, it gives CASSLVDDSGNTIYF.

In the case of this clone: Mismatch with germline at one junction end may stem from a read error. The V call is TRBV10-2, the J call TRBJ2-3, with a possible D match to TRBD1 (6 bases). There are 15 residues in the CDR3. The germline V gene encodes CDR1 WSHSY and CDR2 SAAADI. The CDR3: CASRLFVRDTNTQYF. CDR3 coding DNA: TGCGCCAGCAGATTGTTCGTCCGGGACACAAATACGCAGTATTTT.

The rearrangement uses TRBV10-3 and TRBJ2-7; D may be TRBD1 (5 bases). In germline, CDR1 is ENHRY, CDR2 SYGVKD. The CDR3 consists of 16 residues. Deletions cut 3 bases from V and 2 bases from J, with 17 bases between. The CDR3 is CAISDRAGLSTYEQYF. DNA of the CDR3: TGTGCCATCAGTGATCGGGCAGGGCTTTCGACCTACGAGCAGTACTTC.

This chain uses TRBV5-5 with TRBJ1-5; possible D gene TRBD1, 6 bases. Germline CDR1 SGHKS, CDR2 YYEKEE (reference sequence). CDR3 length equals 17 residues. Trimming stripped 4 bases from V and 6 bases from J, with 23 bases between. The CDR3 region is CASSHADRFPILQPQHF. The CDR3 region has the DNA TGTGCCAGCAGCCACGCCGACAGGTTCCCTATTCTTCAGCCCCAGCATTTT. Full variable domain (missing parts from reference TRBV5-5 and TRBJ1-5): DAGVTQSPTHLIKTRGQQVTLRCSPISGHKSVSWYQQVLGQGPQFIFQYYEKEERGRGNFPDRFSARQFPNYSSELNVNALLLGDSALYLCASSHADRFPILQPQHFGDGTRLSIL.

The V and J genes are TRBV27 and TRBJ1-1, with 8 bases fitting TRBD1. Germline CDR1 reads MNHEY; CDR2 reads SMNVEV (reference sequence). V shed 3 bases, J shed 2 bases, and the junction held 8 bases outside the gene matches. The CDR3 runs 16 residues. The CDR3: CASSFITGGINTEAFF. The CDR3 DNA reads as TGTGCCAGCAGTTTTATAACAGGGGGGATTAACACTGAAGCTTTCTTT.

This rearrangement joins TRBV5-4 to TRBJ2-5, with D maybe TRBD1 (6 bases). This CDR3 has 13 residues. The germline V gene encodes CDR1 SGHNT and CDR2 YYREEE (reference sequence). V was pared by 2 bases and J by 5 bases, with 10 bases between. CDR3 region: CASSLRGGETQYF. DNA for the CDR3: TGTGCCAGCAGCTTAAGAGGGGGTGAGACCCAGTACTTC.

The J gene is TRBJ1-1, the V gene TRBV19; 8 positions match TRBD1. V lost 5 bases and J lost 11; bases outside the gene matches: 13. Germline CDR1 and CDR2: LNHDA and SQIVND (reference sequence). The CDR3 length is 14 residues. CDR3 nucleotides: TGTGCCAGTAGTGACGGACAGGGATCATGGCGTGCTTTCTTT. The encoded protein is CASSDGQGSWRAFF.

The chain has TRBV6-6 and TRBJ1-2, with D hard to call. CDR1 is MNHNY, CDR2 SVGAGI, per germline (reference sequence). The CDR3 spans 15 residues. V dropped 0 bases and J dropped 1 base, with 9 bases sitting between them. The CDR3, as DNA: TGTGCCAGCAGTTACTCGTCCCTTCTTAACTATGGCTACACCTTC. It codes for CASSYSSLLNYGYTF.

The sample holds a few counts of this clone. The chain carries TRBV29-1 and TRBJ2-2; D remains unclear. CDR3 length equals 11 residues. Per the germline V gene, CDR1 is SQVTM and CDR2 is ANQGSEA. The V and J ends lost 6 bases and 6 bases respectively, with 8 bases between them. CDR3 protein: CSVSVPGELFF. CDR3 DNA sequence: TGCAGCGTCTCAGTCCCCGGGGAGCTGTTTTTT.